This TCR beta chain was sequenced in a study of cytomegalovirus exposure and HLA in healthy donors. Trimming left V 10 bases short and J 4 bases short, with 14 bases between. Germline CDR1 LNHDA, CDR2 SQIVND (reference sequence). The length of the CDR3 is 13 residues. Use of 60 Vbeta and 13 Jbeta primers characterized the PCR. Using immunoSEQ multiplex PCR, the repertoire was profiled, and TCRdb retains in-frame clones only, with some absent. In the table there are 150,000 to 200,000 clones, approximately 65% of which are singletons. In the case of this clone: Its specificity is not known.

Whole-study results and caveats: A classifier reportedly called cytomegalovirus status with high sensitivity and specificity.

The sequencing sample was made of PBMCs. The rearrangement links TRBV19 to TRBJ1-5; tentative D call: TRBD1 (6 bases). The clonotype originates from a middle-aged man in good health and CMV-seronegative. For the CDR3, the DNA is TGTGCCATTTCAGACAGGACAAATCAGCCCCAGCATTTT. Amino acids: CAISDRTNQPQHF.